The T cell receptor (beta chain) under discussion was sequenced for a study of T cell repertoires in cytomegalovirus infection. For the study at large: Recently identified HLA-C-restricted and well-studied HLA-B-restricted CMV epitopes were used. The public TCR beta signatures pointed to both CMV infection and matching HLA type. The study's findings and limits: CMV carriers having the relevant HLA were flagged by cumulative public TCR beta family frequency. CMV-specific TCR beta clonotypes restricted by HLA-C were the ones dominating the ex vivo response.

V was cut by 9 bases and J by 0 bases, with 15 bases left in between. Germline loops: CDR1 MDHEN, CDR2 SYDVKM. The CDR3 consists of 16 residues. TCRdb itself ran the reads through MiXCR, one entry per CDR3 protein. Of a few hundred thousand distinct CDR3 sequences in the sample, just under 30% were seen once. The sample holds a few counts of this clonotype. What it binds is not known. Sample: cultured PBMCs, taken from culture after CMV antigen stimulation. The chain employs TRBV28 and TRBJ2-6; weak D call: TRBD2 (5 bases). The source is a human donor in good health (CMV status not recorded). Some clones in this sample may be carry-over from other donors' samples. The CDR3 reads CASRGRASSGANVLTF. CDR3 in DNA: TGTGCCAGTCGCGGGCGGGCGTCCTCTGGGGCCAACGTCCTGACTTTC. The whole variable domain, filled in from reference TRBV28 and TRBJ2-6, reads DVKVTQSSRYLVKRTGEKVFLECVQDMDHENMFWYRQDPGLGLRLIYFSYDVKMKEKGDIPEGYSVSREKKERFSLILESASTNQTSMYLCASRGRASSGANVLTFGAGSRLTVL.